The clone carrying this T cell receptor beta chain was observed a few times. The antigen is not known. With 3 bases removed from V and 4 bases from J, the gap between germline ends came to 7 bases. Per the germline V gene, CDR1 is SEHNR and CDR2 is FQNEAQ (reference sequence). The length of the CDR3 is 14 residues. The sample comes from a study of T-cell reconstitution after alpha-beta-depleted transplantation in children. Study-wide results and limits: It was surviving recipient T cells and thymic progenitors that gave some patients high TCRbeta diversity at day 60. T-cell counts and diversity were attributed mostly to newly produced T cells one year after transplant. In patients about two months after transplant, alpha-beta T cells reportedly arose from several hundred expanded graft clones.

During its preparation, the TCRbeta library received unique molecular identifiers. TCRdb redid the calling of the PCR reads with MiXCR, one entry per CDR3 protein. Here the sample spans under 85,000 distinct CDR3 sequences, approximately 18% being singletons. V usage is TRBV7-9 and J usage is TRBJ1-6; D not resolved. The clonotype comes from a male patient between 2 and 10 years old who had a stem cell transplant for acute lymphoblastic leukemia, so the T cells may come from the graft donor. Sequencing used PBMCs, mostly from graft donor cells, obtained 360 days after TCRalphabeta/CD19-depleted stem cell transplant. This chain's CDR3 is CASSLREYNSPLHF. The CDR3 nucleotides read TGTGCCAGCAGCTTGAGGGAGTATAATTCACCCCTCCACTTT.